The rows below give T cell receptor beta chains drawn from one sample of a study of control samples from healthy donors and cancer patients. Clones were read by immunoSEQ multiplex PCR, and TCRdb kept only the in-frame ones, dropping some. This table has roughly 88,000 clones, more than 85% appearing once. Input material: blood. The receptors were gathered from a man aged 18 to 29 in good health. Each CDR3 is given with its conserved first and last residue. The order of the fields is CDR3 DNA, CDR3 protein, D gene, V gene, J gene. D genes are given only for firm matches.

TGTGCCAGCAGCGGGACCCGAGGGGATGAGCAGTTCTTC	CASSGTRGDEQFF	NA	TRBV6-5	TRBJ2-1
TGCGCCAGCAGTGACTCCCAGGGCGGGGTGAACACCGGGGAGCTGTTTTTT	CASSDSQGGVNTGELFF	NA	TRBV10-2	TRBJ2-2
TGCAGCGTGCCGGGGCCCGGAAACACTGAAGCTTTCTTT	CSVPGPGNTEAFF	NA	TRBV29-1	TRBJ1-1
TGTGCCAGCAGGAGGGGGCGGGGCTATGGCTACACCTTC	CASRRGRGYGYTF	TRBD1	TRBV6-5	TRBJ1-2
TGTGCCAGCAGCGCCGTAGACAGGCCCTATGGCTACACCTTC	CASSAVDRPYGYTF	NA	TRBV11-2	TRBJ1-2
TGTGCCAGCAGTGAAGTTAGGGGTACCGGGGAGCTGTTTTTT	CASSEVRGTGELFF	NA	TRBV2	TRBJ2-2
TGCGCCAGCAGCCAGGGGATGACGGGACAGGGGGCTGACTACAATGAGCAGTTCTTC	CASSQGMTGQGADYNEQFF	TRBD1	TRBV4-3	TRBJ2-1
TGTGCCAGCAGCGCCCGACCTAGCACAGATACGCAGTATTTT	CASSARPSTDTQYF	NA	TRBV9	TRBJ2-3
TGCGCCAGCAGCTTGGAAGGGGGCGTTGGCACTGAAGCTTTCTTT	CASSLEGGVGTEAFF	TRBD1	TRBV5-1	TRBJ1-1
TGTGCCAGCAGCCGGATCCTAGCGGCCCACACAGATACGCAGTATTTT	CASSRILAAHTDTQYF	TRBD2	TRBV7-6	TRBJ2-3
TGTGCCAGCACCGCCACAGGGGAAAAACTGTTTTTT	CASTATGEKLFF	NA	TRBV2	TRBJ1-4
TGTGCCAGCAGCATCTGGGACTCGGGCGAGCAGTACTTC	CASSIWDSGEQYF	NA	TRBV7-2	TRBJ2-7
TGTGCCAGCAGCTTAGGTTCGAATGAAAAACTGTTTTTT	CASSLGSNEKLFF	NA	TRBV7-2	TRBJ1-4
TGTGCCAGCTCACCAACAAGAGTAGCAGGGGTGACAGATACGCAGTATTTT	CASSPTRVAGVTDTQYF	NA	TRBV18	TRBJ2-3
TGTGCCAGCAGCGTGGGTGTAGCGGGAGGGTGGACAGATACGCAGTATTTT	CASSVGVAGGWTDTQYF	TRBD2	TRBV9	TRBJ2-3
TGTGCCAGCAGTGGATGGGACAGGGTAACTGAAGCTTTCTTT	CASSGWDRVTEAFF	TRBD1	TRBV28	TRBJ1-1
TGTGCCAGCAGCTCAACAAGCGGGACTGATAAGGGCCCACAGTTCTTC	CASSSTSGTDKGPQFF	TRBD2	TRBV9	TRBJ2-1
TGTGCCAGCAGTTTATTTCAGGGTTCCTACTTTAGCAATCAGCCCCAGCATTTT	CASSLFQGSYFSNQPQHF	NA	TRBV27	TRBJ1-5
TGTGCCAGCGGGGGACAGGGGCTAAAGAACACTGAAGCTTTCTTT	CASGGQGLKNTEAFF	TRBD1	TRBV27	TRBJ1-1
TGCGCCAGCAGCCAAGATGCGACCCGGGGACTACAGATCGATGGCTACACCTTC	CASSQDATRGLQIDGYTF	NA	TRBV4-1	TRBJ1-2